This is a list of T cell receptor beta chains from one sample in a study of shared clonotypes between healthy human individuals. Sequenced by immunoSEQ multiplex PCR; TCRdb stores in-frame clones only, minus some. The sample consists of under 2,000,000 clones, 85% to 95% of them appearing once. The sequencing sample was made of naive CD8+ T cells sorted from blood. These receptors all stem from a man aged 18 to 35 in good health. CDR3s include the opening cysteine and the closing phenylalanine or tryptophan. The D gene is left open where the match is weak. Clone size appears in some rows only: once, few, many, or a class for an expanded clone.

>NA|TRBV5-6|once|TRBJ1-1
CASSLSLNTEAFF
TGTGCCAGCAGCTTGTCTTTGAACACTGAAGCTTTCTTT
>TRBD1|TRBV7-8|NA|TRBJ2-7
CASSVTGLDGQGQYF
TGTGCCAGCAGCGTGACAGGGCTTGACGGACAGGGGCAGTACTTC
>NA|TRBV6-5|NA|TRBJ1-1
CASSYSEGNTEAFF
TGTGCCAGCAGTTACTCAGAGGGGAACACTGAAGCTTTCTTT
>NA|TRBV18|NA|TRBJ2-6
CASSLGTGLGGANVLTF
TGTGCCAGCTCATTGGGGACCGGTCTTGGTGGGGCCAACGTCCTGACTTTC
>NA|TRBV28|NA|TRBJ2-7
CASSLRGGGGYF
TGTGCCAGCAGTTTAAGGGGAGGAGGTGGGTACTTC
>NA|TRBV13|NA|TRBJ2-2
CASSDEGGFGTGELFF
TGTGCCAGCAGCGACGAGGGAGGTTTCGGTACCGGGGAGCTGTTTTTT
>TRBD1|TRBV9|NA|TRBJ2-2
CASSVPQGEENTGELFF
TGTGCCAGCAGCGTCCCACAGGGGGAGGAGAACACCGGGGAGCTGTTTTTT
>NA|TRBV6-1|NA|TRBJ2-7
CASSTRTEGGYF
TGTGCCAGCAGTACGCGGACGGAGGGAGGGTACTTC
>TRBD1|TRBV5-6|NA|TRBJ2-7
CASSFQGDSYEQYF
TGTGCCAGCAGTTTCCAGGGGGACTCCTACGAGCAGTACTTC
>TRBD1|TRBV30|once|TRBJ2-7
CAWSATGTGFDEQYF
TGTGCCTGGAGTGCTACCGGGACAGGGTTCGACGAGCAGTACTTC
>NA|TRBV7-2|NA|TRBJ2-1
CASSLAGGTYNEQFF
TGTGCCAGCAGCTTAGCGGGAGGAACCTACAATGAGCAGTTCTTC
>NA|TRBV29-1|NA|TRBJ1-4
CSVGVRGRTANEKLFF
TGCAGCGTTGGGGTGAGGGGACGGACGGCTAATGAAAAACTGTTTTTT
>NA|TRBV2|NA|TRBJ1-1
CASSGPGILLAFF
TGTGCCAGCAGTGGGCCCGGTATCCTCCTCGCTTTCTTT
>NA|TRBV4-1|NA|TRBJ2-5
CASSRVGPYQETQYF
TGCGCCAGCAGCCGGGTAGGCCCCTACCAAGAGACCCAGTACTTC
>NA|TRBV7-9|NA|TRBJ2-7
CASSESYEQYF
TGTGCCAGCAGTGAGAGCTACGAGCAGTACTTC
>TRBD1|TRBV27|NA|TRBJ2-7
CASSSTGTYEQYF
TGTGCCAGCAGTTCGACAGGGACCTACGAGCAGTACTTC
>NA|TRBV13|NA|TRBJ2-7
CASSWASVSYEQYF
TGTGCCAGCAGCTGGGCTAGCGTTTCCTACGAGCAGTACTTC
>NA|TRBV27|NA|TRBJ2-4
CASSSARAKNIQYF
TGTGCCAGCAGTTCGGCGCGCGCCAAAAACATTCAGTACTTC
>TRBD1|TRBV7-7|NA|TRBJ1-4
CASSLGRTGGANEKLFF
TGTGCTAGCAGCTTAGGTAGGACAGGGGGGGCTAATGAAAAACTGTTTTTT
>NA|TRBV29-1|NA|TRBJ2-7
CSVVGDTDEQYF
TGCAGCGTTGTAGGGGACACCGACGAGCAGTACTTC
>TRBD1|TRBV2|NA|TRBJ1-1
CASWDRGTEAFF
TGTGCCAGCTGGGACAGGGGCACTGAAGCTTTCTTT
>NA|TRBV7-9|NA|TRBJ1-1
CASSLINLMNTEAFF
TGTGCCAGCAGCCTGATCAACTTGATGAACACTGAAGCTTTCTTT
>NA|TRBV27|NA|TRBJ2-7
CASSLFRDSYEQYF
TGTGCCAGCAGTTTATTCAGGGACTCCTACGAGCAGTACTTC
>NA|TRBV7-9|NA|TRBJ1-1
CASSTVGIGADTEAFF
TGTGCCAGCAGTACGGTGGGTATTGGTGCGGACACTGAAGCTTTCTTT
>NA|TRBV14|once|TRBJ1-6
CASSQMDYYNSPLHF
TGTGCCAGCAGCCAAATGGACTACTATAATTCACCCCTCCACTTT
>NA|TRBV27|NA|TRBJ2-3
CASSLSAGIPTDTQYF
TGTGCCAGCAGTTTAAGCGCGGGGATCCCCACAGATACGCAGTATTTT
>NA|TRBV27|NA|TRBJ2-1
CASSRDSGYNEQFF
TGTGCCAGCAGTAGGGACTCCGGCTACAATGAGCAGTTCTTC
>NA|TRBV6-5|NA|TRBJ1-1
CASSYGGADTEAFF
TGTGCCAGCAGTTACGGGGGGGCTGACACTGAAGCTTTCTTT
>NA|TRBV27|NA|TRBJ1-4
CASSETGLTNEKLFF
TGTGCCAGCAGTGAAACAGGGCTTACTAATGAAAAACTGTTTTTT
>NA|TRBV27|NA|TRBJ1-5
CASSPGNQPQHF
TGTGCCAGCAGTCCCGGCAATCAGCCCCAGCATTTT
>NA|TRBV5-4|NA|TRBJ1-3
CASSLRGVGNTIYF
TGTGCCAGCAGTCTAAGAGGGGTTGGAAACACCATATATTTT
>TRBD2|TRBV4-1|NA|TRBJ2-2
CASSQSPSGNTGELFF
TGCGCCAGCAGCCAATCCCCTAGCGGGAACACCGGGGAGCTGTTTTTT
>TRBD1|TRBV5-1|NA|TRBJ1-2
CASSWRQGDGYTF
TGCGCCAGCAGCTGGAGACAGGGGGATGGCTACACCTTC
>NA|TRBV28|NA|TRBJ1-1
CAGSTRTARYTEAFF
TGTGCCGGATCGACCCGGACAGCGAGGTACACTGAAGCTTTCTTT
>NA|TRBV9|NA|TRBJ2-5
CASSATDSSETQYF
TGTGCCAGCAGCGCGACGGACTCCTCAGAGACCCAGTACTTC
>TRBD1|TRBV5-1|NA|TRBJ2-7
CASSYRQGSFYEQYF
TGCGCCAGCAGCTACCGACAGGGGTCCTTCTACGAGCAGTACTTC
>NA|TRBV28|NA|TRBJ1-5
CASSHPQHRVNQPQHF
TGTGCCAGCAGCCACCCTCAACACAGGGTCAATCAGCCCCAGCATTTT
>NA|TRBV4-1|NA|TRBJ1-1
CASSQRGEGTTEAFF
TGCGCCAGCAGCCAACGAGGGGAGGGAACGACTGAAGCTTTCTTT
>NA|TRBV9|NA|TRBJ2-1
CASSASSYNEQFF
TGTGCCAGCAGCGCCAGCTCCTACAATGAGCAGTTCTTC
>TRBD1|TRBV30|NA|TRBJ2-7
CAWSITGAEQYF
TGTGCCTGGAGTATAACAGGGGCCGAGCAGTACTTC
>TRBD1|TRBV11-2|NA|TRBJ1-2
CASSLNPRDRGPYGYTF
TGTGCCAGCAGCTTGAACCCACGGGACAGGGGGCCTTATGGCTACACCTTC
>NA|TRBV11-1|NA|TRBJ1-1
CASSLARSALNTEAFF
TGTGCCAGCAGCTTAGCAAGGTCAGCATTGAACACTGAAGCTTTCTTT
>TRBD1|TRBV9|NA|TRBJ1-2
CASSVAGTAYGYTF
TGTGCCAGCAGCGTAGCCGGGACAGCCTATGGCTACACCTTC
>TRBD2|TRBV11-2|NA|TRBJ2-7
CASSLSPGGFQYF
TGTGCCAGCAGCTTAAGCCCGGGGGGTTTCCAGTACTTC
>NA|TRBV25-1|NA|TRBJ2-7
CASSEWLDSYEQYF
TGTGCCAGCAGTGAATGGCTGGATTCCTACGAGCAGTACTTC
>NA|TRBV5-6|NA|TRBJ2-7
CASREPGSHEQYF
TGTGCCAGCAGAGAACCGGGATCCCACGAGCAGTACTTC
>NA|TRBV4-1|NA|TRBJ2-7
CASSPRTESSYEQYF
TGCGCCAGCAGCCCGCGGACAGAGAGCTCCTACGAGCAGTACTTC
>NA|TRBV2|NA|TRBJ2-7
CASRDYEQYF
TGTGCCAGCAGGGACTACGAGCAGTACTTC
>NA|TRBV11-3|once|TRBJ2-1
CASSSAGSYNEQFF
TGTGCCAGCAGCTCTGCAGGCTCCTACAATGAGCAGTTCTTC